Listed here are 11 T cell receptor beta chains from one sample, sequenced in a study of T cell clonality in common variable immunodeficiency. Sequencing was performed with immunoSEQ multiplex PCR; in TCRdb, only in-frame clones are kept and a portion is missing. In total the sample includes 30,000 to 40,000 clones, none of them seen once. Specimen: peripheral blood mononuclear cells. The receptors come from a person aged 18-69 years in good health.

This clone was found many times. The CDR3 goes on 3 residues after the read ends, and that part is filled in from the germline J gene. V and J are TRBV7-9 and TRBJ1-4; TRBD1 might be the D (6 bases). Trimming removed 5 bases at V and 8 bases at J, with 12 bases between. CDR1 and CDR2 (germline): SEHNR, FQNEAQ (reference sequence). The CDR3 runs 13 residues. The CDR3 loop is CASSPDSKEKLFF. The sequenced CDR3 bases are TGTGCCAGCAGCCCGGACAGCAAAGAAAAA.

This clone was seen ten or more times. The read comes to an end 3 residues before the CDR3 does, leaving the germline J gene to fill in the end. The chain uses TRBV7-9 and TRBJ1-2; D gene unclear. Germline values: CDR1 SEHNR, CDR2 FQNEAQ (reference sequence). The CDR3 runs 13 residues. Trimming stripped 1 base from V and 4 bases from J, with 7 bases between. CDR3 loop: CASSLGGSYGYTF. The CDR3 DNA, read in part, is TGTGCCAGCAGCTTAGGAGGGTCCTATGGC.

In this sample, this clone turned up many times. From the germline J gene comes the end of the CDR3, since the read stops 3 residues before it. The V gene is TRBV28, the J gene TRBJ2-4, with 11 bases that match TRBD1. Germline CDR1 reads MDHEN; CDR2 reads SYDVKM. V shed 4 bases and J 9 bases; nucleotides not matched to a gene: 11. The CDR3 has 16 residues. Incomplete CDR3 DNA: TGTGCCAGCAGTTCCCAATCGGGACAGGGGGGAAGCATT. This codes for CASSSQSGQGGSI. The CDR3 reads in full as CASSSQSGQGGSIQYF.

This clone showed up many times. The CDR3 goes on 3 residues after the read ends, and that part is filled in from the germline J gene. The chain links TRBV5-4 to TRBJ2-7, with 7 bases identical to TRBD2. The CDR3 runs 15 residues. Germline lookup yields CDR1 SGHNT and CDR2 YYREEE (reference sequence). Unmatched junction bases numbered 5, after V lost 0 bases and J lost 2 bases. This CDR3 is CASSLEGLVTYEQYF. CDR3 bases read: TGTGCCAGCAGCTTGGAAGGACTAGTGACCTACGAG.

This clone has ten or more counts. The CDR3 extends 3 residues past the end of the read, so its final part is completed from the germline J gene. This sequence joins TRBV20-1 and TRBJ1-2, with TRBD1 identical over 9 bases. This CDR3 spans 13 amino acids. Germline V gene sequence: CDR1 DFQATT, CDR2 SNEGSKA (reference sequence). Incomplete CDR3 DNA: TGCAGTGCTAAGGGACAGGGCAACTTCGGC. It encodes CSAKGQGNFG. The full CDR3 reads CSAKGQGNFGYTF.

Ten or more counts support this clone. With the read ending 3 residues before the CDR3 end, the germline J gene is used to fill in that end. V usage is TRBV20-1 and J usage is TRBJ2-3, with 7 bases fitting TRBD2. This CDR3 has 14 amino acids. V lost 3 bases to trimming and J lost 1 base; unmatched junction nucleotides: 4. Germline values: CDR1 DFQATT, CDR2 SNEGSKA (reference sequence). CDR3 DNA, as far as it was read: TGCAGTGCTAGCAGCGGGATAGGCACAGATACG. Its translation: CSASSGIGTDT. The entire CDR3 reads CSASSGIGTDTQYF.

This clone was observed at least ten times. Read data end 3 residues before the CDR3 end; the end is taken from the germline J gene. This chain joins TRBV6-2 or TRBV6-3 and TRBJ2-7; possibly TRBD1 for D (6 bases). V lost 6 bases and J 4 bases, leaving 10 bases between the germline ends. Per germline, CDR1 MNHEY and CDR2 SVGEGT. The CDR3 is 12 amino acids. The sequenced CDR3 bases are TGTGCCAGCAGCCTCCAGGGGTACGAG. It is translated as CASSLQGYE. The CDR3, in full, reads CASSLQGYEQYF.

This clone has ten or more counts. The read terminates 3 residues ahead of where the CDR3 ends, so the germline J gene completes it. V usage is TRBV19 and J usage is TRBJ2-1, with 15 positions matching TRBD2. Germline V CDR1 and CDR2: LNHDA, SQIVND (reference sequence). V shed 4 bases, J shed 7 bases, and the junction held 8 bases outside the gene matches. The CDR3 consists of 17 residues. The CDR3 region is CASSTGLAGGSRNEQFF. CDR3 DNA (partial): TGTGCCAGTAGTACGGGACTAGCGGGAGGAAGTAGAAATGAG.

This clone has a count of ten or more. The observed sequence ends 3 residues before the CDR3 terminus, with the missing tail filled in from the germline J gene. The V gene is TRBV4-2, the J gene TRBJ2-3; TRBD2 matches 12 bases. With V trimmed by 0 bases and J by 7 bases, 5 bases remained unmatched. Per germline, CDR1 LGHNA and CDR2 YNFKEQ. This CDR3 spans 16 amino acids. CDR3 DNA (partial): TGTGCCAGCAGCCAAGATCTAGCGGGAGGGCAGAATACG. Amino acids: CASSQDLAGGQNT. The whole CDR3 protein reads CASSQDLAGGQNTQYF.

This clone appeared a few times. The CDR3 region is CSALAGGPGDTQYF. CDR3 bases read: TGCAGCGCCTTAGCGGGAGGGCCGGGAGATACG. This sequence joins TRBV29-1 and TRBJ2-3, with 11 nucleotides matching TRBD2. The read gets to within 3 residues of the CDR3 end, and the germline J gene fills in the rest. After removal of 7 bases from V and 5 bases from J, the junction contained 8 bases not matched to a gene. CDR3 length: 14 residues. The germline V gene encodes CDR1 SQVTM and CDR2 ANQGSEA.

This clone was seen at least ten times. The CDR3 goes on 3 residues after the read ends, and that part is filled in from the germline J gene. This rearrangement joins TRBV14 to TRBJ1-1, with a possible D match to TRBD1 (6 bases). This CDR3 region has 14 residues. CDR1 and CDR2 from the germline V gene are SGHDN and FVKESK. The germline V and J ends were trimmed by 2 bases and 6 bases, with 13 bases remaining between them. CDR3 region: CASSQLQGRSEAFF. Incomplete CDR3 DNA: TGTGCCAGCAGCCAATTGCAGGGGAGGTCTGAA. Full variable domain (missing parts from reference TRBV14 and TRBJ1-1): EAGVTQFPSHSVIEKGQTVTLRCDPISGHDNLYWYRRVMGKEIKFLLHFVKESKQDESGMPNNRFLAERTGGTYSTLKVQPAELEDSGVYFCASSQLQGRSEAFFGQGTRLTVV.